This T cell receptor beta chain was recorded in a study of T cells in localized non-small cell lung cancer. Broader study findings: Adjacent lung exhibited a median of around 60 among the 100 most abundant tumor clones. Uninvolved adjacent lung, not tumor, had the highest T cell clonality. Only one tumor region went through sequencing, so heterogeneity may still be there. Increased T cell density in blood showed an association with longer overall survival.

Trimming cost V 1 base and J 1 base, with 8 bases left between them. The CDR3 extends over 15 amino acids. Germline CDR1 and CDR2: KGHSH and LQKENI. About this clone itself: Its target is not known.

Clones were sequenced by immunoSEQ multiplex PCR, and TCRdb holds only the in-frame ones, with some missing. The sample has several thousand clones, around 92% seen once. This chain uses TRBV18 with TRBJ1-3, with no clear D. This material consisted of peripheral blood, taken before any cancer treatment. This clonotype was obtained from a female donor of 60 years or more with stage II squamous cell lung carcinoma. The CDR3 protein is CASSPRRDSGNTIYF. The CDR3 DNA reads as TGTGCCAGCTCACCACGCCGAGATTCTGGAAACACCATATATTTT.